This section outlines one T cell receptor (beta chain) sequence together with its context. The antigen is undetermined. This record belongs to a study of T-cell reconstitution after alpha-beta-depleted transplantation in children. Study-level points and caveats: T cells produced anew were the main source of T-cell counts and diversity one year after transplant.

CDR3 length: 15 amino acids. V was cut by 5 bases and J by 1 base, with 15 bases left in between. The authors prepared the TCRbeta library with unique molecular identifiers. TCRdb ran MiXCR on the PCR reads and lists one entry per CDR3 protein. The sample has 440,000 or so distinct CDR3 sequences; roughly two fifths are singletons. Material: PBMCs, obtained before TCRalphabeta/CD19-depleted stem cell transplant. The chain has TRBV12-3 or TRBV12-4 and TRBJ2-7; no reliable D call. The TCR comes from a girl aged 2 to 10 with aplastic anemia, due to receive a stem cell transplant. This chain's CDR3 is CASSPTTARSYEQYF. CDR3 coding DNA: TGTGCCAGCAGTCCAACAACCGCTAGATCCTACGAGCAGTACTTC.